The next 2 T cell receptor beta chains were all read from a single sample in a study of OX40 agonist ivuxolimab in advanced cancers. Repertoires were generated with immunoSEQ multiplex PCR, while TCRdb's copy carries only in-frame clones and drops some. The sample lists tens of thousands of clones, approximately 80% occurring once. The starting material was CD4+ or CD8+ T cells sorted from blood, obtained in a trial of the OX40 agonist ivuxolimab. Source of these receptors: an adult with an advanced solid tumor such as melanoma, head and neck, liver or kidney cancer.

The chain uses TRBV18 and TRBJ2-4; 11 bases fit TRBD2. This CDR3 is built from 19 residues. Germline loops: CDR1 KGHSH, CDR2 LQKENI. V lost 2 bases and J lost 0; bases outside the gene matches: 9. The CDR3 coding sequence is TGTGCCAGCTCACCAGAAGTCCTAGCGGGGGGACTAGCCAAAAACATTCAGTACTTC. Amino acids: CASSPEVLAGGLAKNIQYF.

The chain couples TRBV5-1 to TRBJ2-3; D is perhaps TRBD1 (6 bases). Germline lookup yields CDR1 SGHRS and CDR2 YFSETQ. The CDR3 spans 15 residues. Trimming stripped 6 bases from V and 2 bases from J, with 16 bases between. The CDR3 DNA reads as TGCGCCAGCAAATTTAGGACAGCTAACACAGATACGCAGTATTTT. Translation: CASKFRTANTDTQYF.